This T cell receptor beta chain comes out of a study of blood T cell repertoires in COVID-19. On the study more broadly: Italy, Spain and the United States were the sources of the convalescent and acute COVID-19 samples. From T cells, B-cell-depleted T cells, or PBMCs came the material, which was cDNA or gDNA.

How the authors handled the data: Amplification of reference gene primers provided the estimated nucleated cell counts. Repertoires were generated with immunoSEQ multiplex PCR, while TCRdb's copy carries only in-frame clones and drops some. Clone size and V and J calls were adopted from that table, with D and trimming inferred from the DNA. The sample records more than 250,000 clones, approximately 86% being singletons. This CDR3 is 17 amino acids long. The chain has TRBV21-1 and TRBJ2-3; TRBD1 is the table's D call and was not checked against the DNA. TRBV21-1 is deemed a pseudogene. The sequence was collected from a man aged 18-30 years with active or convalescent COVID-19. Input material: peripheral blood. CDR3 amino acids: CASSNGTGDPGTDTQYF. The CDR3 DNA is TGTGCCAGCAGCAACGGGACAGGGGACCCGGGGACAGATACGCAGTATTTT.